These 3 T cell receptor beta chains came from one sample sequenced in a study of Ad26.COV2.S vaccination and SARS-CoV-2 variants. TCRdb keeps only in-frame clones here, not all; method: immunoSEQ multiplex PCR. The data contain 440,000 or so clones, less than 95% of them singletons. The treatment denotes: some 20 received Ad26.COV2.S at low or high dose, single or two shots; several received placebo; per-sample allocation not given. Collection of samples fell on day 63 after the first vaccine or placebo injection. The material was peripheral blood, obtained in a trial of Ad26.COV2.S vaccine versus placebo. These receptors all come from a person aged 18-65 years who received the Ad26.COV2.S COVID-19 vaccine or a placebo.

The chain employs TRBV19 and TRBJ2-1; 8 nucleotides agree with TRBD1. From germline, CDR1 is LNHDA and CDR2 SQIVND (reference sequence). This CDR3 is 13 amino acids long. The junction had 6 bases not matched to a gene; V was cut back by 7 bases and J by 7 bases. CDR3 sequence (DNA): TGTGCCAGTAAAGGACAGGGATTGAATGAGCAGTTCTTC. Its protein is CASKGQGLNEQFF.

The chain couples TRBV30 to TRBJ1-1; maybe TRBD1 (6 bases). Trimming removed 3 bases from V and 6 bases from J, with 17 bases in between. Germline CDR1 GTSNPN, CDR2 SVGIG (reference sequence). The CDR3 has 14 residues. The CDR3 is CAWREAGVYSEAFF. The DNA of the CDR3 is TGTGCCTGGAGAGAGGCAGGGGTTTACTCTGAAGCTTTCTTT.

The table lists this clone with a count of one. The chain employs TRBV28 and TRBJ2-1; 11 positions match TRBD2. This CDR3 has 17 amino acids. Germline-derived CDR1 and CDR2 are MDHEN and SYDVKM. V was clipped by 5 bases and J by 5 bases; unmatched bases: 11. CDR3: CASSTYFSGRANNEQFF. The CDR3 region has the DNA TGTGCCAGCAGTACCTACTTTAGCGGGAGGGCAAACAATGAGCAGTTCTTC.